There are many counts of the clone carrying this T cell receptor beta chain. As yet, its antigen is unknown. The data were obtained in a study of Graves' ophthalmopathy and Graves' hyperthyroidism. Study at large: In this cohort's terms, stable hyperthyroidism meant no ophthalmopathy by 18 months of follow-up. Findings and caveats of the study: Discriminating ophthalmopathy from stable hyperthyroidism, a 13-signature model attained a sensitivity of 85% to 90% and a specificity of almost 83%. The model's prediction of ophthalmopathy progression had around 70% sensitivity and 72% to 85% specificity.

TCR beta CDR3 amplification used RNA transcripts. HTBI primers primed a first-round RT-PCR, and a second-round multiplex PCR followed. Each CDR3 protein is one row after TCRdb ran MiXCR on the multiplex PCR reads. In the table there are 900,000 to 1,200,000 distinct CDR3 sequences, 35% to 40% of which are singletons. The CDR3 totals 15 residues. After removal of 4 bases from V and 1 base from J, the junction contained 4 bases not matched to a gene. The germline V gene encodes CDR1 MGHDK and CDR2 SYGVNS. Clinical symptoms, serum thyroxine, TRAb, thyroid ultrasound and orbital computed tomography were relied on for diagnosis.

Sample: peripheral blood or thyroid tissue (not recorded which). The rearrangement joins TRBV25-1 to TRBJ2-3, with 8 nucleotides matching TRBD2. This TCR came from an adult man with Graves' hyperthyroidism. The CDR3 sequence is CASSASGSGTDTQYF. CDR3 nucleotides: TGTGCCAGCAGTGCGAGCGGGAGTGGCACAGATACGCAGTATTTT.